These 13 T cell receptor beta chains were sequenced from one sample in a study of PD-1 blockade in classical Hodgkin lymphoma. Documented time point: cycle 4 day 1 (C4D1), after 6 weeks of nivolumab. Every patient was affected by relapse after autologous stem cell transplantation, while exposure to brentuximab vedotin was not uniform. Magnetic negative selection of thawed PBMCs was the method by which CD4+ T cells were purified. Only in-frame clones appear in the TCRdb table, and some are missing; sequencing was by immunoSEQ multiplex PCR. The repertoire holds 27,000 or so clones, more than 80% seen once, with 2.4% in the top ten. The sequencing here drew on CD4+ T cells from blood, taken before the fourth cycle of nivolumab. These TCRs come from a human donor with classical Hodgkin lymphoma.

This clone appeared once. The rearrangement links TRBV7-6 to TRBJ2-5; the D is unclear. Trimming stripped 2 bases from V and 5 bases from J, with 9 bases between. This CDR3 comprises 13 residues. Germline V gene data show CDR1 as SGHVS and CDR2 as FNYEAQ. Here the CDR3 reads CASSLNIGETQYF. The CDR3 DNA follows: TGTGCCAGCAGCTTAAATATAGGGGAGACCCAGTACTTC. Together with reference TRBV7-6 and TRBJ2-5, the CDR3 gives the full variable domain: GAGVSQSPRYKVTKRGQDVALRCDPISGHVSLYWYRQALGQGPEFLTYFNYEAQQDKSGLPNDRFSAERPEGSISTLTIQRTEQRDSAMYRCASSLNIGETQYFGPGTRLLVL.

This clone was picked up a small number of times. The chain has TRBV6-1 and TRBJ1-2, with a possible D match to TRBD1 (5 bases). CDR1 and CDR2 (germline): MNHNS, SASEGT. V was clipped by 6 bases and J by 0 bases, with 8 bases between them. This CDR3 is built from 13 residues. CDR3 nucleotide sequence: TGTGCCAGCAGGGTGACAGCTAACTATGGCTACACCTTC. Protein: CASRVTANYGYTF.

The chain couples TRBV13 to TRBJ2-7; a weak D match, TRBD2 (6 bases). Germline CDR1 and CDR2: PRHDT and FYEKMQ (reference sequence). The V gene lost 5 bases and the J gene lost 5 bases, with 19 bases spanning the gap. This CDR3 is 15 amino acids long. CDR3 nucleotides: TGTGCCAGCAGCCCGATGGGCGGGACCTTCCACGAGCAGTACTTC. Translated, it gives CASSPMGGTFHEQYF.

DNA of the CDR3: TGTGCCAGCAGCTTAGCTCGGCCAAACACTGAAGCTTTCTTT. This codes for CASSLARPNTEAFF. The chain employs TRBV11-2 and TRBJ1-1; D uncertain. Trimming pared 1 base from V and 2 bases from J, leaving 8 bases between. This CDR3 comprises 14 residues. Germline CDR1 and CDR2: SGHAT and FQNNGV.

This clone occurred once. CDR3 sequence (DNA): TGTGCCAGCAGCTTGGCCTGGGACAGGCTTTCAGAAGCTTTCTTT. Its translation: CASSLAWDRLSEAFF. This chain joins TRBV5-5 and TRBJ1-1; 8 nucleotides align to TRBD1. This CDR3 is 15 amino acids long. Germline-derived CDR1 and CDR2 are SGHKS and YYEKEE (reference sequence). V was clipped by 0 bases and J by 8 bases; unmatched bases: 9.

This clone was detected only once. The chain recombines TRBV7-9 with TRBJ2-5; TRBD2 might be the D (6 bases). With 1 base removed from V and 4 bases from J, the gap between germline ends came to 16 bases. The CDR3 contains 16 residues. Germline V gene lookup returns CDR1 SEHNR and CDR2 FQNEAQ (reference sequence). CDR3 in DNA: TGTGCCAGCAGCTTAGGGCTACTAGCAGCGGGAGAGACCCAGTACTTC. Translating it yields CASSLGLLAAGETQYF.

The V call is TRBV7-9, the J call TRBJ2-7, with D perhaps matching TRBD1 (5 bases). CDR1 is SEHNR and CDR2 is FQNEAQ in the germline V gene (reference sequence). V was cut by 5 bases and J by 4 bases, with 12 bases left in between. CDR3 length: 13 residues. The CDR3 region is CASSRLGAYEQYF. As DNA, the CDR3 is TGTGCCAGCAGCCGATTAGGGGCTTACGAGCAGTACTTC.

V and J are TRBV5-4 and TRBJ2-3; TRBD2 might be the D (5 bases). V gave up 4 bases and J gave up 0 bases, with 9 bases separating them. The V gene's germline CDR1 is SGHNT and CDR2 YYREEE (reference sequence). The CDR3 is 14 amino acids. Here the CDR3 reads CASSLRTSTDTQYF. CDR3 nucleotides: TGTGCCAGCAGCCTTAGGACTAGCACAGATACGCAGTATTTT.

A few counts support this clone. The chain links TRBV19 to TRBJ1-1; the D gene is possibly TRBD1 (5 bases). The germline gives CDR1 LNHDA, CDR2 SQIVND (reference sequence). The CDR3 spans 13 residues. Trimming took off 3 bases at V and 5 bases at J, with 10 bases between the two ends. DNA for the CDR3: TGTGCCAGTAGTATGTCATGGGGGACTGAAGCTTTCTTT. Translated: CASSMSWGTEAFF.

The chain recombines TRBV28 with TRBJ1-5; D is ambiguous. With 5 bases removed from V and 4 bases from J, the gap between germline ends came to 3 bases. CDR3 length equals 11 residues. Germline CDR1 MDHEN, CDR2 SYDVKM. In DNA form, the CDR3 reads TGTGCCAGCAGTGAAAATCAGCCCCAGCATTTT. Translation gives CASSENQPQHF.

This sequence joins TRBV6-1 and TRBJ1-5; D gene uncertain. Trimming pared 8 bases from V and 0 bases from J, leaving 14 bases between. This CDR3 contains 15 residues. From germline, CDR1 is MNHNS and CDR2 SASEGT. Written as DNA, the CDR3 is TGTGCCAGCCTCCGGGATCGGGATAGCAATCAGCCCCAGCATTTT. This sequence encodes CASLRDRDSNQPQHF.

V usage is TRBV27 and J usage is TRBJ1-2; D perhaps matches TRBD1 (6 bases). Germline values: CDR1 MNHEY, CDR2 SMNVEV (reference sequence). Trimming cost V 7 bases and J 1 base, with 19 bases left between them. The CDR3 has 16 amino acids. The CDR3 coding sequence is TGTGCCAGCACCCCGGGCGGGGGGCGCGTTAACTATGGCTACACCTTC. The encoded protein is CASTPGGGRVNYGYTF.

The chain joins TRBV7-6 to TRBJ2-7; 8 bases are a match to TRBD2. Germline-derived CDR1 and CDR2 are SGHVS and FNYEAQ. The trim removed 2 bases at V and 4 bases at J, leaving 1 base unmatched. CDR3 length equals 13 residues. The CDR3 DNA is TGTGCCAGCAGCTTAACTAGCGGTTACGAGCAGTACTTC. Encoded protein: CASSLTSGYEQYF.